This TCR beta chain is from a study of blood T cells in healthy people across ages. Study-wide findings and caveats: Using unsorted PBMCs precluded a conclusive naive versus antigen-experienced comparison.

As to this clonotype: Its matching antigen is unknown.

With a J-beta primer mix and a sample-barcoded 5' primer, a second PCR ran about 6 to 11 cycles. TCRdb independently ran MiXCR on the 5' RACE reads; one entry per CDR3 protein. The sample has about 1.6 million distinct CDR3 sequences, about 31% seen once; the top ten hold about 11%. There are 14 residues in the CDR3. Looked up from germline, CDR1 is SGDLS and CDR2 is YYNGEE. The V gene is TRBV9, the J gene TRBJ2-5, with 7 bases lining up with TRBD2. The J call may not be correct, given that the DNA end is closer to TRBJ2-7. What was sequenced was blood. This TCR derives from a woman aged 25 to 39 in good health. CDR3 in DNA: TGTGCCAGCAGCGTAAGCGGGGTGGACTACGAGCAGTACTTC. Its protein is CASSVSGVDYEQYF.